This passage covers 12 T cell receptor beta chains from one sample sequenced in a study of regulatory T cells in long-lasting Graves disease. Arm-PCR of CDR3 regions and iRepertoire HTBI primers were used to build TCR beta libraries. TCRdb re-derived calls from the multiplex PCR reads in MiXCR, one entry per CDR3 protein. The table includes under 400,000 distinct CDR3 sequences, approximately 16% detected once. Regarding time point: newly diagnosed GD, antithyroid drugs for less than 3 months. The TCR library used RNA extracted from PBMCs. The same data also contributed to another study, on T cells in Graves' hyperthyroidism and ophthalmopathy.

The sample in question was peripheral blood mononuclear cells (PBMCs), obtained at new diagnosis, from a patient treated with antithyroid drugs. These receptors were collected from a man aged 40-50 years with Graves disease.

The chain uses TRBV29-1 and TRBJ1-2; possible D gene TRBD1, 5 bases. CDR3 size: 13 residues. The germline V and J ends were trimmed by 3 bases and 5 bases, with 13 bases remaining between them. Germline-derived CDR1 and CDR2 are SQVTM and ANQGSEA. The CDR3 sequence is CSVEPGLGYGYTF. The CDR3 DNA follows: TGCAGCGTTGAGCCAGGGTTAGGATATGGCTACACCTTC.

This clonotype was recorded a few times. V is TRBV5-1 and J is TRBJ2-1, with D perhaps TRBD1 (6 bases). In germline, CDR1 is SGHRS, CDR2 YFSETQ. The CDR3 totals 15 residues. Between the trimmed V and J ends, which lost 0 bases and 6 bases, there was a span of 13 bases. CDR3 amino acids: CASSLDGTGTNEQFF. The CDR3 DNA is TGCGCCAGCAGCTTGGATGGAACAGGGACCAATGAGCAGTTCTTC.

This chain links TRBV13 with TRBJ1-3; TRBD1 might be the D (6 bases). Trimming shortened V by 5 bases and J by 8 bases, and 22 bases separated the two germline ends. The CDR3 sequence is 16 residues long. The V gene's germline CDR1 is PRHDT and CDR2 FYEKMQ (reference sequence). The CDR3 DNA is TGTGCCAGCAGCCAGTTTCAGGGGTTGGTCGGGCACACCATATATTTT. Protein: CASSQFQGLVGHTIYF.

The sample holds many counts of this clonotype. This chain connects TRBV27 to TRBJ1-1; D not resolved. Germline lookup yields CDR1 MNHEY and CDR2 SMNVEV (reference sequence). CDR3 length: 13 residues. V lost 7 bases and J 0 bases, leaving 9 bases between the germline ends. This CDR3 reads CASTHGMNTEAFF. In DNA, the CDR3 is TGTGCCAGCACCCACGGGATGAACACTGAAGCTTTCTTT.

This clonotype was observed a few times. The chain combines TRBV5-1 with TRBJ1-1, with unresolved D. The germline V gene has CDR1 SGHRS and CDR2 YFSETQ. V gave up 1 base and J gave up 4 bases, with 11 bases separating them. CDR3 length: 14 residues. CDR3 in DNA: TGCGCCAGCAGCTTGACGGCCGGGGTCACTGAAGCTTTCTTT. This encodes CASSLTAGVTEAFF.

This clonotype was seen ten or more times. The V call is TRBV11-3, the J call TRBJ2-2; tentative D call: TRBD2 (6 bases). Germline values: CDR1 SGHNT, CDR2 YENEEA. V was trimmed by 1 base and J by 7 bases, leaving 19 bases between them. The CDR3 extends over 17 amino acids. CDR3 in DNA: TGTGCCAGCAGCTTAGCCATCCTTTTAAAGGGAGGCGGGGAGCTGTTTTTT. Translation gives CASSLAILLKGGGELFF.

There are many counts of this clonotype. The chain recombines TRBV9 with TRBJ1-1, with D possibly matching TRBD1 (6 bases). V lost 0 bases, J lost 11 bases, and 17 bases lay in between. CDR3 length equals 14 residues. CDR1 is SGDLS, CDR2 YYNGEE, per germline. CDR3 nucleotide sequence: TGTGCCAGCAGCGTAGTCGGGACATTATTAGGGGCTTTCTTT. Translation: CASSVVGTLLGAFF.

V is TRBV7-9 and J is TRBJ2-5, with TRBD1 matching over 7 bases. V trimming: 2 bases; J trimming: 1 base; junction bases outside the gene matches: 4. The germline V gene has CDR1 SEHNR and CDR2 FQNEAQ (reference sequence). The CDR3 is 15 residues long. CDR3 protein: CASSLNRGVQETQYF. The CDR3 coding sequence is TGTGCCAGCAGCTTAAACAGGGGCGTCCAAGAGACCCAGTACTTC.

This chain links TRBV6-5 with TRBJ2-1; D is perhaps TRBD1 or TRBD2 (5 bases each). This CDR3 spans 16 amino acids. Germline CDR1 is MNHEY and CDR2 is SVGAGI. The V end was cut by 2 bases, the J end by 7 bases, with 18 bases between. The CDR3 DNA follows: TGTGCCAGCAGTTACCCGGGGCGGCGGTTGCCTAATGAGCAGTTCTTC. Residues: CASSYPGRRLPNEQFF.

A remark on this clonotype: A junction end diverges from the germline sequence, so it may reflect a read error. The chain recombines TRBV6-5 with TRBJ2-7; possibly TRBD1 or TRBD2 for D (5 bases each). Germline V CDR1 and CDR2: MNHEY, SVGAGI. The CDR3 contains 15 residues. The CDR3 is CATLGEARVPYEQYF. DNA for the CDR3: TGCGCCACGTTGGGGGAAGCGAGAGTGCCCTACGAGCAGTACTTC.

In its sample, this clonotype was seen many times. The V call is TRBV28, the J call TRBJ1-5, with 9 positions matching TRBD1. The CDR3 runs to 15 residues. The germline gives CDR1 MDHEN, CDR2 SYDVKM. The trim removed 3 bases at V and 5 bases at J, leaving 5 bases unmatched. The CDR3, as DNA: TGTGCCAGCAGTTTCGGGACAGGGCTTTATCAGCCCCAGCATTTT. Encoded protein: CASSFGTGLYQPQHF.

The rearrangement joins TRBV5-1 to TRBJ2-3, with no clear D. V lost 2 bases to trimming and J lost 6 bases, with 13 bases between them. The CDR3 extends over 14 amino acids. Germline-derived CDR1 and CDR2 are SGHRS and YFSETQ. CDR3: CASSFGSSDDTQYF. The CDR3 bases are TGCGCCAGCAGCTTCGGAAGTTCGGATGATACGCAGTATTTT.